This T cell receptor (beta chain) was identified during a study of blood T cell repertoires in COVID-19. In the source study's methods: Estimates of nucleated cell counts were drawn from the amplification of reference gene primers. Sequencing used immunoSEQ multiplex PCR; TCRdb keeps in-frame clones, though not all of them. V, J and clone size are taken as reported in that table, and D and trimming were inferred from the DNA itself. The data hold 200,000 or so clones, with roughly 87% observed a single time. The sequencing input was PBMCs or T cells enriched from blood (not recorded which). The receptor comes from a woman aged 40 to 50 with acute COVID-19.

The CDR3 sequence is CASSSPRDSIAKNIQYF. The CDR3 DNA is TGTGCCAGCAGTTCCCCTAGGGACAGCATAGCCAAAAACATTCAGTACTTC. The chain joins TRBV27 to TRBJ2-4; 7 nucleotides line up with TRBD1. V lost 4 bases to trimming and J lost 0 bases; unmatched junction nucleotides: 9. CDR3 length: 17 amino acids. The germline CDR1 and CDR2 sequences are MNHEY and SMNVEV (reference sequence).